This T cell receptor beta chain was profiled in a study of radiotherapy plus CTLA-4 blockade in lung cancer (dated by TCRdb to 2016 to 2019). Broadly, across the study: Objective responses were observed in approximately 18% of enrolled patients, and disease control was achieved in approximately 32%. Here is what the overall study found, with its caveats: TCR clones derived from tumors expanded in peripheral blood after treatment with radiotherapy and ipilimumab. Early dynamic changes in blood T cell clones, together with increased serum interferon-beta after radiation, were reported as the strongest predictors of response.

In this study, focal radiation therapy paired with CTLA-4 blockade (ipilimumab) was tested in patients who had chemo-refractory metastatic non-small-cell lung cancer. This clone was seen just once. No antigen is known for it. It has no much larger one-base neighbor in the sample; base qualities were not kept. The method was the immunoSEQ multiplex PCR assay. TCRdb holds this immuneACCESS table with in-frame rearrangements only. Some clones are missing; in checked studies, unresolved V genes explain under half, and the rest has no known cause. The sample includes roughly 69,000 clones, with less than 85% observed a single time. Approximately 15% of the sample belongs to the ten largest clones. Reading from cysteine to phenylalanine, the CDR3 counts 18 amino acids. Of the read, only the CDR3 DNA is kept; its 54 bases are in frame from base 1. The germline V gene gives CDR1 as MGHRA and CDR2 as YSYEKL. V is clipped by 1 base and J by 6 bases, and the sequence between their germline boundaries is 25 bases long.

Sequencing used peripheral blood, obtained from a patient treated with radiotherapy plus ipilimumab. The rearrangement joined TRBV4-1 to TRBJ2-7; 6 matching bases give a weak D call of TRBD2. The sequence derives from a human donor with non-small cell lung cancer whose response to radiotherapy plus ipilimumab could not be evaluated. Some clones in this sample may be carry-over from other donors' samples. CDR3 region: CASSQGSAGTLNFIEQYF. The DNA reads as follows: TGCGCCAGCAGCCAAGGTTCCGCCGGGACTCTAAACTTTATCGAGCAGTACTTC.